A selection of T cell receptor beta chains follows, all from one sample in a study of T-cell reconstitution after alpha-beta-depleted transplantation in children. Each CDR3 protein gets one entry after TCRdb re-called the PCR reads with MiXCR. Of about 980,000 distinct CDR3 sequences listed, roughly 31% were seen once; the top ten hold roughly 30%. The material was PBMCs, mostly from graft donor cells, obtained 360 days after TCRalphabeta/CD19-depleted stem cell transplant. The receptors stem from a boy under two years old who had a stem cell transplant for SCID, so the T cells may come from the graft donor. CDR3s include the opening cysteine and the closing phenylalanine or tryptophan. The order of the fields is D gene, clone size, V gene, J gene, CDR3 length, CDR3 DNA, CDR3 protein. D genes are given only for firm matches. Only some rows state a clone size, as once, few, many or a class for expanded clones.

>-|many|TRBV7-2|TRBJ2-1|13
TGTGCCAGCAGCTCTTACCAGGGCGATGAGCAGTTCTTC
CASSSYQGDEQFF
>-|-|TRBV6-1|TRBJ2-5|14
TGTGCCAGCAGGAGGACCGGGGTCCAGGAGACCCAGTACTTC
CASRRTGVQETQYF
>-|few|TRBV5-6|TRBJ2-1|15
TGTGCCAGCAGCTTGGGGGTAGCGTCAGACAATGAGCAGTTCTTC
CASSLGVASDNEQFF
>TRBD1|-|TRBV12-3/TRBV12-4|TRBJ1-5|16
TGTGCCAGCAGACCAAGGGGACAGGGGGTAGATCAGCCCCAGCATTTT
CASRPRGQGVDQPQHF
>-|many|TRBV9|TRBJ1-2|13
TGTGCCAGCAGCCCTCGTAGTAACTATGGCTACACCTTC
CASSPRSNYGYTF
>-|many|TRBV5-1|TRBJ2-7|13
TGCGCCAGCAGGTTCACCAGCTCCTACGAGCAGTACTTC
CASRFTSSYEQYF
>-|few|TRBV20-1|TRBJ2-3|11
TGCAGTGCTGGGACGTCGGACCTACAGTATTTT
CSAGTSDLQYF
>TRBD1|few|TRBV5-5|TRBJ1-1|14
TGTGCCAGCACCCTACAGGGGTTGAACACTGAAGCTTTCTTT
CASTLQGLNTEAFF
>-|-|TRBV10-3|TRBJ1-1|13
TGTGCCATCAGGGGCAGGGGGAACACTGAAGCTTTCTTT
CAIRGRGNTEAFF
>TRBD2|-|TRBV10-3|TRBJ2-2|15
TGTGCCATCAGTGACGGGACTAGTATTACCGGGGAGCTGTTTTTT
CAISDGTSITGELFF
>-|few|TRBV29-1|TRBJ1-1|13
TGCAGCGTTGAAGGGGGCTTCGTCGCTGAAGCTTTCTTT
CSVEGGFVAEAFF
>-|-|TRBV4-3|TRBJ2-2|18
TGCGCCAGCAGCCAAGATCTAAGAGGGGGGTATGGTTTAGGGGAGCTGTTTTTT
CASSQDLRGGYGLGELFF
>TRBD2|-|TRBV12-3/TRBV12-4|TRBJ2-1|13
TGTGCCAGCACTAGCGGGGTCAACAATGAGCAGTTCTTC
CASTSGVNNEQFF
>-|-|TRBV4-2|TRBJ2-4|16
TGTGCCAGCAGCCAAAATCCGGGGGATGGCAAAAACATTCAGTACTTC
CASSQNPGDGKNIQYF
>-|few|TRBV12-3/TRBV12-4|TRBJ1-1|15
TGTGCCAGCAGTTTTCGTACAGGGCTGAACACTGAAGCTTTCTTT
CASSFRTGLNTEAFF
>TRBD1|few|TRBV7-9|TRBJ2-1|15
TGTGCCAGCAGCTCCCCTGGGACAGGGGCTACTGAGCAGTTCTTC
CASSSPGTGATEQFF
>-|-|TRBV5-5|TRBJ2-7|14
TGTGCCAGCAGCTCCCGTCCCCAATCCTACGAGCAGTACTTC
CASSSRPQSYEQYF
>-|-|TRBV29-1|TRBJ2-7|15
TGCAGCGTTGAAGGAATGGGGACTCGCCCCCACGAGCAGTACTTC
CSVEGMGTRPHEQYF
>-|once|TRBV19|TRBJ2-3|13
TGTGCCAGTAGGCCCGTGGTGTCAGATACGCAGTATTTT
CASRPVVSDTQYF
>-|-|TRBV3-1|TRBJ1-4|13
TGTGCCAGCAGCCGCAGGGGACCCGAAAAACTGTTTTTT
CASSRRGPEKLFF
>-|few|TRBV11-2|TRBJ2-5|14
TGTGCCAGCAGCTTTGCGCCGGGTCAAGAGACCCAGTACTTC
CASSFAPGQETQYF
>TRBD1|-|TRBV28|TRBJ2-3|16
TGTGCCAGCAGTTCCGGGACAGGGCTAACCACAGATACGCAGTATTTT
CASSSGTGLTTDTQYF
>TRBD2|-|TRBV2|TRBJ2-3|15
TGTGCCAGCGCTTCGCTAGCGGGAGGCACAGATACGCAGTATTTT
CASASLAGGTDTQYF
>-|-|TRBV20-1|TRBJ2-3|15
TGCAGTGCTATCCCCTCCCAAGGGCGGACAGATACGCAGTATTTT
CSAIPSQGRTDTQYF
>TRBD1|few|TRBV29-1|TRBJ1-2|15
TGCAGCGCGACAGGGCAGTCGGCATTCAACTATGGCTACACCTTC
CSATGQSAFNYGYTF
>-|few|TRBV12-3/TRBV12-4|TRBJ2-3|14
TGTGCCAGCAGTTTATTCATCTACACAGATACGCAGTATTTT
CASSLFIYTDTQYF
>-|-|TRBV7-2|TRBJ1-1|15
TGTGCCAGCAGCTTAATATGGAGCCTGAACACTGAAGCTTTCTTT
CASSLIWSLNTEAFF
>TRBD1|-|TRBV12-3/TRBV12-4|TRBJ2-7|14
TGTGCCAGCAGTGCCGGGACAGGGTTCCACGAGCAGTACTTC
CASSAGTGFHEQYF
>-|many|TRBV6-5|TRBJ2-7|14
TGTGCCAGCAGTTACTCGACCGGGGGCTACGAGCAGTACTTC
CASSYSTGGYEQYF
>TRBD1|-|TRBV29-1|TRBJ1-1|11
TGCAGCGGAGGGGGCGTCACTGAAGCTTTCTTT
CSGGGVTEAFF
>-|many|TRBV14|TRBJ2-3|13
TGTGCCAGCAGCCAAGTAGGTTGGGCCTCACAGTATTTT
CASSQVGWASQYF
>TRBD1|few|TRBV27|TRBJ1-2|15
TGTGCCAGCAGTCCACGGGACAGTATATGGGATGGCTACACCTTC
CASSPRDSIWDGYTF
>TRBD1|-|TRBV6-1|TRBJ2-7|16
TGTGCCAGCAGATCACCCGACAGGGGTTTGTCCTACGAGCAGTACTTC
CASRSPDRGLSYEQYF
>-|few|TRBV20-1|TRBJ2-5|13
TGCAGTGTGCCTCTGCGCATCCAAGAGACCCAGTACTTC
CSVPLRIQETQYF
>-|-|TRBV15|TRBJ2-1|15
TGTGCCACCAGCAGTGGACGGATTTCCTACAATGAGCAGTTCTTC
CATSSGRISYNEQFF
>-|-|TRBV2|TRBJ2-7|12
TGTGCCAGCATGGCTAGATCCTACGAGCAGTACTTC
CASMARSYEQYF
>TRBD2|few|TRBV20-1|TRBJ2-3|16
TGCAGTGCTCCGACTCTTAGCGGGGGGAGAACAGATACGCAGTATTTT
CSAPTLSGGRTDTQYF
>TRBD2|few|TRBV6-2/TRBV6-3|TRBJ2-5|12
TGTGCCACCTGGGGGGGAGGAGAGACCCAGTACTTC
CATWGGGETQYF
>-|-|TRBV20-1|TRBJ1-5|16
TGCAGTGCTAGAGATTGGACCCAAGTAAGCAATCAGCCCCAGCATTTT
CSARDWTQVSNQPQHF
>TRBD1|few|TRBV11-1|TRBJ2-1|15
TGTGCCAGCAGCTTACGCAGGGGGCGCGTCAATGAGCAGTTCTTC
CASSLRRGRVNEQFF
>-|-|TRBV28|TRBJ2-2|13
TGTGCCAGCGCTGGGGGTAACACCGGGGAGCTGTTTTTT
CASAGGNTGELFF
>TRBD1|-|TRBV10-3|TRBJ2-7|13
TGTGCCATCCAAGACAGGGACGCCTACGAGCAGTACTTC
CAIQDRDAYEQYF
>TRBD1|few|TRBV7-9|TRBJ1-1|13
TGTGCCAGCGCAGGGGGCAAGGACGGTGAAGCTTTCTTT
CASAGGKDGEAFF
>TRBD2|few|TRBV6-2/TRBV6-3|TRBJ2-1|20
TGTGCCAGCAGTTACTCCGGGACTAGCGGGGATCACTTCTCCTACAATGAGCAGTTCTTC
CASSYSGTSGDHFSYNEQFF
>-|-|TRBV3-1|TRBJ2-1|15
TGTGCCAGCAGCCGTCTGGGGCGGGGAAACAATGAGCAGTTCTTC
CASSRLGRGNNEQFF
>-|-|TRBV29-1|TRBJ2-1|14
TGCAGCGTTTGGGGACTCCCAGTTTACAATGAGCAGTTCTTC
CSVWGLPVYNEQFF
>-|-|TRBV12-3/TRBV12-4|TRBJ2-2|13
TGTGCCAGCACCCCTAAGGACACCGGGGAGCTGTTTTTT
CASTPKDTGELFF
>-|few|TRBV5-1|TRBJ2-1|16
TGCGCCAGCAGCTTTGGTTGGGGACGGAGCCCCAATGAGCAGTTCTTC
CASSFGWGRSPNEQFF
>TRBD1|few|TRBV6-1|TRBJ1-5|16
TGTGCCAGCAAGGAAACAGGGGCTATGAGCAATCAGCCCCAGCATTTT
CASKETGAMSNQPQHF
>-|once|TRBV20-1|TRBJ1-4|15
TGCAGTGCTTTCAGACAGGTGGCCCTAAATGAAAAACTGTTTTTT
CSAFRQVALNEKLFF
>-|-|TRBV20-1|TRBJ2-2|14
TGCAGTGCTAGGGACGTCGCGAACACCGGGGAGCTGTTTTTT
CSARDVANTGELFF
>-|-|TRBV28|TRBJ1-2|11
TGTGCCAGCAGTTTACAGGGGTTTAACACCTTC
CASSLQGFNTF
>-|-|TRBV29-1|TRBJ1-1|13
TGCAGCGTTCGTATGACAGCGAACACTGAAGCTTTCTTT
CSVRMTANTEAFF
>TRBD2|-|TRBV4-2|TRBJ2-7|13
TGTGCCAGCAGCCCCGTCCCGGGACTAGATCCGTACTTC
CASSPVPGLDPYF
>-|few|TRBV20-1|TRBJ2-7|12
TGCAGTGTCCTTCTATCAAGCGACGAGCAGTACTTC
CSVLLSSDEQYF
>TRBD2|-|TRBV7-1|TRBJ2-1|17
TGTGCCAGCAGCTTAGCCCTCGGGGGGGGGCCCCAGGGTGAGCAGTTCTTC
CASSLALGGGPQGEQFF
>TRBD1|-|TRBV12-3/TRBV12-4|TRBJ1-1|15
TGTGCCAGCAGACTATCGCAGGGGGCGAGGACTGAAGCTTTCTTT
CASRLSQGARTEAFF
>TRBD1|-|TRBV7-9|TRBJ2-3|15
TGTGCCAGCAGCCCCAGGGGGCGTGTCACAGATACGCAGTATTTT
CASSPRGRVTDTQYF
>TRBD2|-|TRBV7-2|TRBJ2-3|18
TGTGCCAGCAGCTTAGGGCTGCTAGCGGGGGGCCGCGCAGATACGCAGTATTTT
CASSLGLLAGGRADTQYF